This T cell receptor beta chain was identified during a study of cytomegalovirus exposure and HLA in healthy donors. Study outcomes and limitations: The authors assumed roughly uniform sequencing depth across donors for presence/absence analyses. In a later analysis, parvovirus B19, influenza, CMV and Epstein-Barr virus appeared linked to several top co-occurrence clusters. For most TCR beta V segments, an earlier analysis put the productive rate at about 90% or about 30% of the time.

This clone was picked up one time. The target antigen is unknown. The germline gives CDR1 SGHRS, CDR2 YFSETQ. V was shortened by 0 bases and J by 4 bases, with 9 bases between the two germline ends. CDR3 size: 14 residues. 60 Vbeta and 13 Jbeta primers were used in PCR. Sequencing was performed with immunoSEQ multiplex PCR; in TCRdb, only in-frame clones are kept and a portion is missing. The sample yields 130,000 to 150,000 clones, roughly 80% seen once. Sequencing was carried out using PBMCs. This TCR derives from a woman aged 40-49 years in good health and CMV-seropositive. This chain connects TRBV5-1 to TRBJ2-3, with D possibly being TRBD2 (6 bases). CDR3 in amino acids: CASSLGGRPDTQYF. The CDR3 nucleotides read TGCGCCAGCAGCTTGGGTGGGAGGCCAGATACGCAGTATTTT.